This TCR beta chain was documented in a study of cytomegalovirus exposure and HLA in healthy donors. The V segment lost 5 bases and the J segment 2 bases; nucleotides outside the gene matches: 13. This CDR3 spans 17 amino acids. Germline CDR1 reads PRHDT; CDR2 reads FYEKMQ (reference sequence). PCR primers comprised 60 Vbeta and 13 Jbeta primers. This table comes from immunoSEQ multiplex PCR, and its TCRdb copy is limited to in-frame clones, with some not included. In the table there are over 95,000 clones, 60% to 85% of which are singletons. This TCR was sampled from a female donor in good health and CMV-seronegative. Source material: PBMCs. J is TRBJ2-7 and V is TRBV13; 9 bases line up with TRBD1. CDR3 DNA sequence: TGTGCCAGCAGCCGCACGGGACAGGGAATTTTGGCCTACGAGCAGTACTTC. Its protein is CASSRTGQGILAYEQYF.